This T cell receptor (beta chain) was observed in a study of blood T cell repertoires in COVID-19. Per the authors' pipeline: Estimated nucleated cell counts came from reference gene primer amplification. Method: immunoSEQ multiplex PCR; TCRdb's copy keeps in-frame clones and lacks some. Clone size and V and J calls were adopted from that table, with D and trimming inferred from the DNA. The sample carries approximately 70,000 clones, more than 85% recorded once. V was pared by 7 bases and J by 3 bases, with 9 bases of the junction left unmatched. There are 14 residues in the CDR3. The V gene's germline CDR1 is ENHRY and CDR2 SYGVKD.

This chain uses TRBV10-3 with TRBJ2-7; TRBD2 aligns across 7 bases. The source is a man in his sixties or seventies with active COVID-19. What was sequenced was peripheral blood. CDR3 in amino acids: CAIKAGERGYEQYF. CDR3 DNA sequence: TGTGCCATCAAGGCGGGGGAACGCGGCTACGAGCAGTACTTC.